Listed below are T cell receptor beta chains from one sample, sequenced in a study of shared clonotypes between healthy human individuals. Libraries were prepared by immunoSEQ multiplex PCR; TCRdb keeps only in-frame clonotypes and omits some of them. The table shows some 1,900,000 clones, with approximately 94% occurring only once. Material: naive CD8+ T cells sorted from blood. The receptor set was obtained from a young man in good health. The conserved cysteine and the conserved F or W are not part of the CDR3 here. The order of the fields is clone size, V gene, J gene, D gene, CDR3 protein. The D gene is left open where the match is weak. Clone size, where shown, is once, few, many, or a class for clones that have expanded.

abundance: few
v_gene: TRBV6-5
j_gene: TRBJ1-2
d_gene: NA
CDR3aa: ASSYTGFYGYT

abundance: NA
v_gene: TRBV2
j_gene: TRBJ2-5
d_gene: TRBD1
CDR3aa: ASTGQEETQY

abundance: NA
v_gene: TRBV7-6
j_gene: TRBJ2-7
d_gene: TRBD2
CDR3aa: ASSLGLAGMVYEQY

abundance: NA
v_gene: TRBV4-3
j_gene: TRBJ2-6
d_gene: NA
CDR3aa: ASSQDLGTGANVLT

abundance: NA
v_gene: TRBV27
j_gene: TRBJ2-7
d_gene: NA
CDR3aa: ASSRRPTAPYEQY

abundance: NA
v_gene: TRBV9
j_gene: TRBJ1-4
d_gene: NA
CDR3aa: ASSVVGTTNEKLF

abundance: NA
v_gene: TRBV7-8
j_gene: TRBJ2-7
d_gene: NA
CDR3aa: ASSFSVSYEQY

abundance: NA
v_gene: TRBV6-6
j_gene: TRBJ2-7
d_gene: TRBD1
CDR3aa: ASSYSKGQGPEQY

abundance: NA
v_gene: TRBV6-5
j_gene: TRBJ2-7
d_gene: NA
CDR3aa: ASSAGGDEQY

abundance: NA
v_gene: TRBV7-8
j_gene: TRBJ2-1
d_gene: NA
CDR3aa: ASSLVAPEQF

abundance: NA
v_gene: TRBV19
j_gene: TRBJ2-1
d_gene: NA
CDR3aa: ASSIGPAGYNEQF

abundance: once
v_gene: TRBV6-5
j_gene: TRBJ2-5
d_gene: TRBD2
CDR3aa: ASSWGGEEETQY

abundance: NA
v_gene: TRBV30
j_gene: TRBJ2-2
d_gene: TRBD2
CDR3aa: AWSQATSNTGELF

abundance: NA
v_gene: TRBV7-9
j_gene: TRBJ1-1
d_gene: TRBD1
CDR3aa: ASSSGQGWNTEAF

abundance: NA
v_gene: TRBV28
j_gene: TRBJ2-5
d_gene: TRBD1
CDR3aa: ASSLRTGRETQY

abundance: NA
v_gene: TRBV29-1
j_gene: TRBJ1-4
d_gene: NA
CDR3aa: SVGATNEKLF

abundance: NA
v_gene: TRBV4-3
j_gene: TRBJ2-7
d_gene: TRBD2
CDR3aa: ASSPSLAGGSYEQY

abundance: NA
v_gene: TRBV10-1
j_gene: TRBJ2-1
d_gene: TRBD2
CDR3aa: ASSDYKRGWSYNEQF

abundance: NA
v_gene: TRBV27
j_gene: TRBJ2-3
d_gene: NA
CDR3aa: ASSLGGRTDTQY

abundance: NA
v_gene: TRBV29-1
j_gene: TRBJ2-3
d_gene: NA
CDR3aa: SVVQTLTDTQY

abundance: NA
v_gene: TRBV7-8
j_gene: TRBJ2-7
d_gene: NA
CDR3aa: ASSPPDRENDEQY

abundance: NA
v_gene: TRBV30
j_gene: TRBJ2-1
d_gene: TRBD2
CDR3aa: AWSSSGGYNEQF

abundance: NA
v_gene: TRBV19
j_gene: TRBJ2-7
d_gene: NA
CDR3aa: ASSITIGPQTSYEQY

abundance: NA
v_gene: TRBV7-6
j_gene: TRBJ2-1
d_gene: NA
CDR3aa: ASSPDSSYNEQF

abundance: NA
v_gene: TRBV5-6
j_gene: TRBJ1-6
d_gene: NA
CDR3aa: ASSVAEVELRPLH

abundance: NA
v_gene: TRBV18
j_gene: TRBJ1-2
d_gene: NA
CDR3aa: ASSPTPNYGYT

abundance: once
v_gene: TRBV12-5
j_gene: TRBJ1-4
d_gene: TRBD1
CDR3aa: ASGSPDREGEKLF